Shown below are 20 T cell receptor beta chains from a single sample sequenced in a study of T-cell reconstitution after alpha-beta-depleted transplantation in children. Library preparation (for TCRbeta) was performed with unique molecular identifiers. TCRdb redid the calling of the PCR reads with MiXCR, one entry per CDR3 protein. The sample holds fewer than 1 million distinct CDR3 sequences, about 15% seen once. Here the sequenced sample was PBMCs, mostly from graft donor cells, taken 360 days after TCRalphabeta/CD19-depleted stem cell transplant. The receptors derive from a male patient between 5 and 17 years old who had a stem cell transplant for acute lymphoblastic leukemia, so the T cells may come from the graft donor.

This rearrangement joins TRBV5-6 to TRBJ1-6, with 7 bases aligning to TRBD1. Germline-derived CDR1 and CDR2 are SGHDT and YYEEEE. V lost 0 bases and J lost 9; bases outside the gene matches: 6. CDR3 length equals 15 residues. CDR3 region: CASSLAGTESSPLHF. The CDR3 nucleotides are TGTGCCAGCAGCTTGGCAGGGACAGAAAGTTCACCCCTCCACTTT.

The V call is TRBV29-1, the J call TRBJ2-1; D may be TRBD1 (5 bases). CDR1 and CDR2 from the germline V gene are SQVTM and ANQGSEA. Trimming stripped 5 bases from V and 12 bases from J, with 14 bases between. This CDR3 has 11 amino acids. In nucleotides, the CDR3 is TGCAGCGTTCTGCAGGGAACGCGGCAGTTCTTC. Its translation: CSVLQGTRQFF.

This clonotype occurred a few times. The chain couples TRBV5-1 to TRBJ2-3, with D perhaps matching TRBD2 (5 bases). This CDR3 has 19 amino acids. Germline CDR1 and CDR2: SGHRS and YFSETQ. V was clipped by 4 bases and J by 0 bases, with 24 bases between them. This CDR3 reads CASSPRWASRLFSTDTQYF. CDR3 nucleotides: TGCGCCAGCAGCCCGAGGTGGGCTAGCAGACTTTTTAGCACAGATACGCAGTATTTT.

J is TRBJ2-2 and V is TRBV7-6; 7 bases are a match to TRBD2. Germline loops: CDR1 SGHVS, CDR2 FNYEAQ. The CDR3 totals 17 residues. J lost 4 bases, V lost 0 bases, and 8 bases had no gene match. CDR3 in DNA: TGTGCCAGCAGCTTAGCGCGGGGGTTGGGGCGCACCGGGGAGCTGTTTTTT. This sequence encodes CASSLARGLGRTGELFF.

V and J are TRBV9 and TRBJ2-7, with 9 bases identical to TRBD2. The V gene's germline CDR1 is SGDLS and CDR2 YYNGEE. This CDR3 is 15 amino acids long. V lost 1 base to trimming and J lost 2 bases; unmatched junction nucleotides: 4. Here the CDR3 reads CASSVSSGNPYEQYF. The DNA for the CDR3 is TGTGCCAGCAGCGTATCTAGCGGGAACCCCTACGAGCAGTACTTC.

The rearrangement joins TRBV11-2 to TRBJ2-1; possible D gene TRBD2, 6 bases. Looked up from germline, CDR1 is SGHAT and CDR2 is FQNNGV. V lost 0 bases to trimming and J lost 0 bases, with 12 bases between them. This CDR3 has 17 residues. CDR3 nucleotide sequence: TGTGCCAGCAGCTTAGAAAATCTAGCGATCTCCTACAATGAGCAGTTCTTC. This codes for CASSLENLAISYNEQFF.

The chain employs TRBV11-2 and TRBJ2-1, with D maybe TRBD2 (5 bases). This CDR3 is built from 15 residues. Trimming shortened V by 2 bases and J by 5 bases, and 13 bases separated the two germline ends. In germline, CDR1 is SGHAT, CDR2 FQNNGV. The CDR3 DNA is TGTGCCAGCAGCTTACAAGGAGGCTCTAACAATGAGCAGTTCTTC. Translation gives CASSLQGGSNNEQFF.

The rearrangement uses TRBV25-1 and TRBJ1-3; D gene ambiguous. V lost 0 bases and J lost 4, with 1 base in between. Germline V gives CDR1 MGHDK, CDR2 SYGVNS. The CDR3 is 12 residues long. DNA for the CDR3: TGTGCCAGCAGTGAATACGGAAACACCATATATTTT. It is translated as CASSEYGNTIYF.

The CDR3 nucleotides read TGTGCCAGCAGTTTATGGCCTCTAGCGAGGGCAGATACGCAGTATTTT. Residues: CASSLWPLARADTQYF. The chain employs TRBV28 and TRBJ2-3; maybe TRBD2 (6 bases). V was trimmed by 0 bases and J by 4 bases, leaving 14 bases between them. This CDR3 spans 16 amino acids. Germline CDR1 and CDR2: MDHEN and SYDVKM.

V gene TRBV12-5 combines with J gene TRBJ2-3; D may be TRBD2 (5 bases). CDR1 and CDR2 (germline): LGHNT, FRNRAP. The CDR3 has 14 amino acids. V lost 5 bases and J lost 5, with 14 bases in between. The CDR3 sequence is CASGPTRVLDTQYF. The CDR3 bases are TGTGCTAGTGGTCCAACTAGGGTTCTAGATACGCAGTATTTT.

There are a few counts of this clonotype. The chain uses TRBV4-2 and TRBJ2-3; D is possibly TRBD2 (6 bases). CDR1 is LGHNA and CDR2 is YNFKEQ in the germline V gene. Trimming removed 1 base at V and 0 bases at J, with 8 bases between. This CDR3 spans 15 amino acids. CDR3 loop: CASSQAGDSTDTQYF. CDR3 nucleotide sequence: TGTGCCAGCAGCCAAGCGGGGGATAGCACAGATACGCAGTATTTT.

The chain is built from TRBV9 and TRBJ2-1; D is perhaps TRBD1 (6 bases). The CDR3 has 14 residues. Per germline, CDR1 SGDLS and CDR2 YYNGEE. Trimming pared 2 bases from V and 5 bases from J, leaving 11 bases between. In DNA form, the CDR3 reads TGTGCCAGCAGCGTCGGTTCAGGGGACAATGAGCAGTTCTTC. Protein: CASSVGSGDNEQFF.

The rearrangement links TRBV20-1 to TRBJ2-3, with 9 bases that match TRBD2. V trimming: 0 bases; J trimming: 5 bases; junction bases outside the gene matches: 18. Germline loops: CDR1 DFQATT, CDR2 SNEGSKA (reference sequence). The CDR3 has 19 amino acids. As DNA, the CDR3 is TGCAGTGCTAGAGATAGGGCTAGGGCTAGCGGGGAGGCTAGAGATACGCAGTATTTT. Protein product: CSARDRARASGEARDTQYF.

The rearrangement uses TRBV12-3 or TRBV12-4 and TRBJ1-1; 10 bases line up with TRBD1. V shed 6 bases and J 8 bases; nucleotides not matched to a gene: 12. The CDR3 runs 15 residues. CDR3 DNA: TGTGCCAGCAGGTACGGCCGGGACAGGGGCTTCGAAGCTTTCTTT. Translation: CASRYGRDRGFEAFF.

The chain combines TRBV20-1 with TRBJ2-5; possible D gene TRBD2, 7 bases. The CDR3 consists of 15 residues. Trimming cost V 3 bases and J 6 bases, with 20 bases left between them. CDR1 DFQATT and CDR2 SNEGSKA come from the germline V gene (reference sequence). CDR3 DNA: TGCAGTGCTAGCGAATCTAGCGGAGGGGGGAAGACCCAGTACTTC. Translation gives CSASESSGGGKTQYF.

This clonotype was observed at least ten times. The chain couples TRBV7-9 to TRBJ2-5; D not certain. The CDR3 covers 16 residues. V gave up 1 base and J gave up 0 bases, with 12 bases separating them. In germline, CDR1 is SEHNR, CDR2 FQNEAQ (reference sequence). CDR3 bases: TGTGCCAGCAGCTTAGGGCCACTGGGGTACCAAGAGACCCAGTACTTC. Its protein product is CASSLGPLGYQETQYF.

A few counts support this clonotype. The CDR3 DNA is TGTGCCAGCAGTTTACGGGGGTTGAGGAGGCCCGACTACGAGCAGTACTTC. Encoded protein: CASSLRGLRRPDYEQYF. V is TRBV27 and J is TRBJ2-7; TRBD2 is a possible D gene (6 bases). The CDR3 has 17 residues. Trimming left V 2 bases short and J 3 bases short, with 20 bases between. CDR1 and CDR2 (germline): MNHEY, SMNVEV (reference sequence).

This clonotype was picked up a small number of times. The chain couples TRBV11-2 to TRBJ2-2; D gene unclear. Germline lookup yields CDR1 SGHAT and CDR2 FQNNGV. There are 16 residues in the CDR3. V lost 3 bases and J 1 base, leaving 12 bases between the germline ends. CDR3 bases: TGTGCCAGCAGCTTTGGGCCCGTCCTGAACACCGGGGAGCTGTTTTTT. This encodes CASSFGPVLNTGELFF.

CDR3 amino acids: CATSLAGKETQYF. CDR3 nucleotide sequence: TGTGCCACCAGTCTAGCGGGAAAAGAGACCCAGTACTTC. V and J are TRBV24-1 and TRBJ2-5, with 9 nucleotides matching TRBD2. CDR3 size: 13 residues. With 6 bases clipped from V and 3 bases from J, the junction kept 1 base outside the gene matches. Germline CDR1 KGHDR, CDR2 SFDVKD.

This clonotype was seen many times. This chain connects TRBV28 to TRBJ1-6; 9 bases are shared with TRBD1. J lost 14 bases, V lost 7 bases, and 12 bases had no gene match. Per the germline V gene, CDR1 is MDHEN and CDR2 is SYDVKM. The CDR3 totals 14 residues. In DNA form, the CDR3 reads TGTGCCAGCAAAAACAGGGGGCGCCGTATGGCCCTCCACTTT. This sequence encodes CASKNRGRRMALHF.